A single sample gave rise to the 12 T cell receptor beta chains below, sequenced in a study of blood T cell repertoires in COVID-19. The protocol was immunoSEQ multiplex PCR, while the TCRdb copy is restricted to in-frame clones and leaves out a portion. The data show more than 200,000 clones, with around 83% seen just once and 1.4% held by the top ten. The sequencing input was peripheral blood. Source of these receptors: a woman aged 40 to 50 who had recovered from COVID-19.

The gene calls are TRBV18 and TRBJ2-3; D call uncertain. Germline V gives CDR1 KGHSH, CDR2 LQKENI. Trimming removed 5 bases from V and 0 bases from J, with 9 bases in between. This CDR3 has 14 amino acids. CDR3 coding DNA: TGTGCCAGCTCAGTGTCGGTCAGCACAGATACGCAGTATTTT. Translated, it gives CASSVSVSTDTQYF. Together with reference TRBV18 and TRBJ2-3, the CDR3 gives the full variable domain: NAGVMQNPRHLVRRRGQEARLRCSPMKGHSHVYWYRQLPEEGLKFMVYLQKENIIDESGMPKERFSAEFPKEGPSILRIQQVVRGDSAAYFCASSVSVSTDTQYFGPGTRLTVL.

This clone was seen only once. The chain combines TRBV3-1 (or the pseudogene TRBV3-2) with TRBJ2-7; 12 bases agree with TRBD2. V lost 4 bases to trimming and J lost 3 bases; unmatched junction nucleotides: 1. This CDR3 has 14 amino acids. In germline, CDR1 is LGHDT, CDR2 YNNKEL (reference sequence). CDR3 region: CASSPSGGGYEQYF. DNA for the CDR3: TGTGCCAGCAGCCCTAGCGGGGGGGGCTACGAGCAGTACTTC.

The rearrangement links TRBV6-1 to TRBJ2-7; tentative D call: TRBD1 (5 bases). This CDR3 spans 15 amino acids. Per the germline V gene, CDR1 is MNHNS and CDR2 is SASEGT. V was trimmed by 0 bases and J by 2 bases, leaving 11 bases between them. For the CDR3, the DNA is TGTGCCAGCAGTGAAGCTTCTATCAGGGCCTACGAGCAGTACTTC. It translates to CASSEASIRAYEQYF.

The gene calls are TRBV11-1 and TRBJ2-3, with D perhaps TRBD2 (5 bases). Deletions cut 1 base from V and 2 bases from J, with 7 bases between. The CDR3 totals 14 residues. Germline V gene lookup returns CDR1 SGHAT and CDR2 FQDESV (reference sequence). CDR3 nucleotide sequence: TGTGCCAGCAGCTTAGGGACTCACACAGATACGCAGTATTTT. It encodes CASSLGTHTDTQYF.

This clone was counted once. CDR3 protein: CASSLGDRSSTDTQYF. The CDR3 coding sequence is TGCGCCAGCAGCCTCGGGGACAGGTCGAGCACAGATACGCAGTATTTT. This chain links TRBV4-1 with TRBJ2-3, with TRBD1 matching over 8 bases. With 4 bases clipped from V and 0 bases from J, the junction kept 6 bases outside the gene matches. Germline V gene lookup returns CDR1 MGHRA and CDR2 YSYEKL. The CDR3 contains 16 residues.

This chain connects TRBV5-1 to TRBJ1-4; 10 nucleotides line up with TRBD1. Germline V gives CDR1 SGHRS, CDR2 YFSETQ. Trimming took 3 bases from V and 0 from J; bases not matched to a gene: 5. CDR3 length: 17 amino acids. This chain's CDR3 is CASSSYGQGATNEKLFF. CDR3 nucleotides: TGCGCCAGCAGCTCGTACGGACAGGGGGCAACTAATGAAAAACTGTTTTTT.

The V call is TRBV6-5, the J call TRBJ2-2; the D is unclear. The CDR3 spans 13 residues. With 5 bases removed from V and 5 bases from J, the gap between germline ends came to 9 bases. Germline V CDR1 and CDR2: MNHEY, SVGAGI. The CDR3, as DNA: TGTGCCAGCAGTAACACACCGACCGGGGAGCTGTTTTTT. It codes for CASSNTPTGELFF.

This clone was seen ten or more times. The chain is built from TRBV9 and TRBJ2-1, with TRBD2 as a possible D gene (6 bases). Per germline, CDR1 SGDLS and CDR2 YYNGEE. Trimming took off 3 bases at V and 2 bases at J, with 12 bases between the two ends. The CDR3 has 15 residues. CDR3 nucleotide sequence: TGTGCCAGCAGCGCAGCGGGTAGACCCTACAATGAGCAGTTCTTC. It codes for CASSAAGRPYNEQFF.

J is TRBJ2-1 and V is TRBV19, with D possibly being TRBD1 (6 bases). From germline, CDR1 is LNHDA and CDR2 SQIVND (reference sequence). V was clipped by 6 bases and J by 1 base, with 10 bases between them. The CDR3 contains 14 residues. The CDR3: CASSRGGSYNEQFF. The CDR3 bases are TGTGCCAGTAGCAGGGGCGGGTCCTACAATGAGCAGTTCTTC.

This clone has just one count. V and J are TRBV12-3 or TRBV12-4 and TRBJ2-7; a possible D gene is TRBD2 (6 bases). This CDR3 contains 13 residues. V was pared by 6 bases and J by 6 bases, with 15 bases between. The CDR3 DNA reads TGTGCCAGCAGGTCAACCTTGGGGGGCGAGCAGTACTTC. This sequence encodes CASRSTLGGEQYF.

The rearrangement uses TRBV20-1 and TRBJ2-5, with 8 positions matching TRBD2. Germline-derived CDR1 and CDR2 are DFQATT and SNEGSKA (reference sequence). CDR3 length equals 16 residues. With V trimmed by 3 bases and J by 3 bases, 12 bases remained unmatched. CDR3 region: CSASGGRGTREETQYF. CDR3 nucleotides: TGCAGTGCTAGTGGCGGACGGGGGACTAGGGAAGAGACCCAGTACTTC.

This clone was seen a handful of times. The chain carries TRBV6-5 and TRBJ2-5; no clear D. The CDR3 consists of 14 residues. The germline V gene has CDR1 MNHEY and CDR2 SVGAGI. Trimming stripped 0 bases from V and 2 bases from J, with 7 bases between. The DNA of the CDR3 is TGTGCCAGCAGTTACTCTCTGTTTCAAGAGACCCAGTACTTC. It specifies CASSYSLFQETQYF.